A single TCR beta chain is shown here with its context. These data belong to a study of blood T cell repertoires in COVID-19. Study context: PBMCs, B-cell-depleted T cells, or T cells were the source of the cDNA or gDNA that made up the material.

Study processing details: Scientists estimated how many nucleated cells there were by amplifying reference gene primers. Assay: immunoSEQ multiplex PCR; the TCRdb copy retains only in-frame clones and omits some. That table supplies the V and J calls and clone size; D and trimming were determined from the DNA. The sample carries 84,000 or so clones, roughly 86% recorded once. The sample was peripheral blood. The clonotype comes from a man aged 65 to 85 with acute or convalescent COVID-19.

The CDR3 is CASSYGPAYEQYF. The DNA of the CDR3 is TGTGCCAGCAGTTACGGCCCAGCCTACGAGCAGTACTTC. V usage is TRBV6-2 or TRBV6-3 and J usage is TRBJ2-7; D unresolved. V was clipped by 2 bases and J by 2 bases, with 7 bases between them. Germline assignment: CDR1 MNHEY and CDR2 SVGEGT. This CDR3 has 13 amino acids.